A single sample gave rise to the 19 T cell receptor beta chains below, sequenced in a study of blood T cell repertoires in COVID-19. Measured with immunoSEQ multiplex PCR; TCRdb has only the in-frame clones, and not every one. The sample records about 240,000 clones, around 86% being singletons. Sequences were obtained from peripheral blood. These receptors all stem from a woman aged 55-69 years with active or convalescent COVID-19.

This chain's CDR3 is CASSETGTVKGLGYGYTF. CDR3 DNA sequence: TGTGCCAGCAGCGAGACCGGGACAGTGAAAGGGCTTGGCTATGGCTACACCTTC. V is TRBV5-5 and J is TRBJ1-2; 7 nucleotides line up with TRBD1. V shed 4 bases, J shed 4 bases, and the junction held 19 bases outside the gene matches. The CDR3 covers 18 residues. Germline CDR1 reads SGHKS; CDR2 reads YYEKEE (reference sequence).

V is TRBV7-8 and J is TRBJ1-4, with 7 bases that match TRBD1. The ends lost 5 bases at V and 7 bases at J; junction bases unmatched: 10. The CDR3 runs 15 residues. CDR1 is SGHVS and CDR2 is FQNEAQ in the germline V gene. Here the CDR3 reads CASSPNDREVEKLFF. In DNA form, the CDR3 reads TGTGCCAGCAGCCCGAACGACAGGGAGGTTGAAAAACTGTTTTTT.

The chain couples TRBV19 to TRBJ2-7; TRBD1 agrees at 7 bases. The junction had 14 bases not matched to a gene; V was cut back by 6 bases and J by 3 bases. Per the germline V gene, CDR1 is LNHDA and CDR2 is SQIVND (reference sequence). The CDR3 runs 16 residues. Here the CDR3 DNA reads TGTGCCAGTAGGTCCACCTTCCGGGACAGAGACTACGAGCAGTACTTC. Protein sequence: CASRSTFRDRDYEQYF.

CDR3 nucleotides: TGTGCCACCAGTGATTTAACACCCAACTATGGCTACACCTTC. This translates into CATSDLTPNYGYTF. This chain joins TRBV24-1 and TRBJ1-2, with no clear D. This CDR3 contains 14 residues. The germline V gene encodes CDR1 KGHDR and CDR2 SFDVKD. V lost 1 base and J lost 2, with 7 bases in between.

The CDR3 DNA is TGTGCCAGCAGCCGGGCGGGTGGCGGCTACACCTTC. Protein sequence: CASSRAGGGYTF. The chain joins TRBV7-3 to TRBJ1-2; D remains ambiguous. There are 12 residues in the CDR3. Germline V lookup: CDR1 SGHTA, CDR2 FQGTGA. Between the trimmed V and J ends, which lost 5 bases and 8 bases, there was a span of 12 bases.

The rearrangement links TRBV19 to TRBJ1-3; no definite D call. The ends were cut back, 6 bases at V and 2 bases at J, with 14 bases in the middle. This CDR3 is built from 15 residues. Per the germline V gene, CDR1 is LNHDA and CDR2 is SQIVND (reference sequence). The CDR3 protein is CASSMAAGTGNTIYF. CDR3 DNA: TGTGCCAGTAGCATGGCCGCCGGGACTGGAAACACCATATATTTT.

This rearrangement joins TRBV29-1 to TRBJ2-7; 8 bases align to TRBD2. Trimming removed 4 bases from V and 0 bases from J; junction bases left unmatched: 5. Germline CDR1 reads SQVTM; CDR2 reads ANQGSEA. The CDR3 length is 14 residues. In DNA form, the CDR3 reads TGCAGCGTTGCGGCGGGGGGCTACTCCTACGAGCAGTACTTC. This translates into CSVAAGGYSYEQYF.

A note on this clone: The sample carries other DNA sequences with the same CDR3. This chain links TRBV2 with TRBJ2-7, with D perhaps TRBD1 (5 bases). Trimming took off 2 bases at V and 3 bases at J, with 5 bases between the two ends. This CDR3 is 12 amino acids long. Germline V gives CDR1 SNHLY, CDR2 FYNNEI. The CDR3 region is CASSERGYEQYF. The CDR3, as DNA: TGTGCCAGCAGTGAAAGGGGCTACGAGCAGTACTTC.

This sequence joins TRBV5-1 and TRBJ1-5; the match to TRBD1 covers 8 bases. The CDR3 has 15 residues. Germline lookup yields CDR1 SGHRS and CDR2 YFSETQ. The V gene end was trimmed by 4 bases and the J gene end by 4 bases; junction bases not matched to a gene: 7. For the CDR3, the DNA is TGCGCCAGCAGCACCGGGACAGGCGGAAATCAGCCCCAGCATTTT. Its protein product is CASSTGTGGNQPQHF.

The V gene is TRBV11-1, the J gene TRBJ2-7; 7 bases align to TRBD1. Per germline, CDR1 SGHAT and CDR2 FQDESV (reference sequence). This CDR3 region has 14 residues. V lost 4 bases to trimming and J lost 3 bases; unmatched junction nucleotides: 6. The CDR3 loop reads CASSSRDRGYEQYF. CDR3 nucleotide sequence: TGTGCCAGCAGCTCTCGGGACAGAGGCTACGAGCAGTACTTC.

This chain uses TRBV24-1 with TRBJ2-3; possibly TRBD2 for D (5 bases). Per the germline V gene, CDR1 is KGHDR and CDR2 is SFDVKD. This CDR3 is 14 amino acids long. Trimming stripped 7 bases from V and 1 base from J, with 11 bases between. CDR3 in amino acids: CATSLGGRTDTQYF. The CDR3 DNA reads TGTGCCACCAGCCTTGGAGGCCGCACAGATACGCAGTATTTT.

The chain combines TRBV27 with TRBJ1-3; no firm D call. CDR1 MNHEY and CDR2 SMNVEV come from the germline V gene (reference sequence). The V gene lost 5 bases and the J gene lost 4 bases, with 15 bases spanning the gap. The CDR3 contains 15 residues. The DNA of the CDR3 is TGTGCCAGCAGTCCCCTCGACTCGAGGGGAAACACCATATATTTT. It encodes CASSPLDSRGNTIYF.

This clone is a singleton in its sample. The V and J genes are TRBV11-2 and TRBJ2-1, with a weak D call TRBD2 (7 bases). CDR1 SGHAT and CDR2 FQNNGV come from the germline V gene. With 5 bases removed from V and 3 bases from J, the gap between germline ends came to 17 bases. CDR3 length: 16 amino acids. The chain's CDR3 is CASSQGAGAIYNEQFF. The CDR3 nucleotides read TGTGCCAGCAGCCAAGGGGCGGGGGCCATCTACAATGAGCAGTTCTTC.

The chain's CDR3 is CASSYAAGDEPQHF. The CDR3 DNA sequence: TGTGCCAGCAGTTACGCTGCGGGCGATGAGCCCCAGCATTTT. V and J are TRBV6-6 and TRBJ1-5; no definite D call. Germline CDR1 reads MNHNY; CDR2 reads SVGAGI (reference sequence). The CDR3 loop spans 14 amino acids. The ends were cut back, 2 bases at V and 8 bases at J, with 13 bases in the middle.

The J gene is TRBJ2-1, the V gene TRBV7-9; weak D call: TRBD1 (6 bases). There are 13 residues in the CDR3. The germline gives CDR1 SEHNR, CDR2 FQNEAQ (reference sequence). The V and J ends lost 2 bases and 9 bases respectively, with 11 bases between them. CDR3 region: CASSLLNRAEQFF. The CDR3 nucleotides are TGTGCCAGCAGCTTACTCAACAGGGCTGAGCAGTTCTTC.

There are a few counts of this clone. This CDR3 reads CATAGGARGAIETQYF. Written as DNA, the CDR3 is TGTGCCACCGCCGGAGGGGCCCGAGGAGCAATTGAGACCCAGTACTTC. The chain combines TRBV27 with TRBJ2-5; weak D call: TRBD2 (6 bases). Germline CDR1 is MNHEY and CDR2 is SMNVEV (reference sequence). V was clipped by 10 bases and J by 5 bases, with 26 bases between them. The CDR3 has 16 amino acids.

The chain has TRBV5-1 and TRBJ1-2; 7 bases line up with TRBD1. With 3 bases clipped from V and 4 bases from J, the junction kept 3 bases outside the gene matches. CDR1 SGHRS and CDR2 YFSETQ come from the germline V gene. The CDR3 sequence is 13 residues long. The CDR3 nucleotides are TGCGCCAGCAGCTGGGACAGTTCCTATGGCTACACCTTC. Residues: CASSWDSSYGYTF.

The chain carries TRBV27 and TRBJ2-7; perhaps TRBD1 as D (5 bases). There are 13 residues in the CDR3. Deletions cut 2 bases from V and 5 bases from J, with 10 bases between. Per the germline V gene, CDR1 is MNHEY and CDR2 is SMNVEV (reference sequence). The CDR3 sequence: CASSLSRVDEQYF. CDR3 sequence (DNA): TGTGCCAGCAGTTTAAGCAGGGTTGACGAGCAGTACTTC.

The chain recombines TRBV5-1 with TRBJ1-6; D possibly corresponds to TRBD1 (5 bases). The V gene's germline CDR1 is SGHRS and CDR2 YFSETQ. This CDR3 is 16 amino acids long. V lost 3 bases, J lost 6 bases, and 16 bases lay in between. CDR3 sequence: CASSSSGLGINSPLHF. Written as DNA, the CDR3 is TGCGCCAGCAGCTCTTCGGGACTGGGTATTAATTCACCCCTCCACTTT.